What follows is one TCR beta chain and its context. Its antigen is not known. The CDR3 covers 14 residues. The germline gives CDR1 ENHRY, CDR2 SYGVKD. Trimming stripped 4 bases from V and 2 bases from J, with 12 bases between. Several immunoSEQ 96-well plates shared each subset's DNA, each plate a replicate. Repertoires were generated with immunoSEQ multiplex PCR, while TCRdb's copy carries only in-frame clones and drops some. The sample yields 950,000 to 1,100,000 clones, around 74% seen once. The sample originates from a study of shared clonotypes between healthy human individuals. Points from the study as a whole: Richness estimates generally favored naive over memory subsets.

J is TRBJ2-7 and V is TRBV10-3; D uncertain. The receptor's source is a man aged 18 to 30 in good health. Sample: memory CD4+ T cells sorted from blood. Subset reported: CD45RA-negative fraction. The CDR3 reads CAISVRQRAYEQYF. The CDR3 DNA follows: TGTGCCATCAGTGTTAGGCAAAGAGCCTACGAGCAGTACTTC.